What follows are 29 T cell receptor beta chains derived from one specimen sequenced in a study of blood T cell repertoires in COVID-19. Sequenced by immunoSEQ multiplex PCR; TCRdb stores in-frame clones only, minus some. The sample holds some 110,000 clones, about four fifths seen once. The sequenced sample was peripheral blood. The receptors were sampled from a woman between 65 and 79 years old with acute or convalescent COVID-19.

The rearrangement joins TRBV7-2 to TRBJ2-1, with TRBD2 matching 9 bases. The trim removed 4 bases at V and 0 bases at J, leaving 4 bases unmatched. Per the germline V gene, CDR1 is SGHTA and CDR2 is FQGNSA. CDR3 size: 16 residues. The CDR3 loop is CASSSSLAGSYNEQFF. The CDR3 DNA reads as TGTGCCAGCAGCTCCTCACTAGCGGGCTCCTACAATGAGCAGTTCTTC.

The chain links TRBV18 to TRBJ2-3, with 14 bases fitting TRBD2. Germline lookup yields CDR1 KGHSH and CDR2 LQKENI. This CDR3 has 17 amino acids. Losses at the gene ends were 3 bases for V and 2 bases for J; bases not matched to a gene: 4. The CDR3, as DNA: TGTGCCAGCTCACCGGGACTAGCGGGGGTGATCACAGATACGCAGTATTTT. Translated, it gives CASSPGLAGVITDTQYF. The full variable domain, its missing parts supplied by reference TRBV18 and TRBJ2-3, is NAGVMQNPRHLVRRRGQEARLRCSPMKGHSHVYWYRQLPEEGLKFMVYLQKENIIDESGMPKERFSAEFPKEGPSILRIQQVVRGDSAAYFCASSPGLAGVITDTQYFGPGTRLTVL.

The chain couples TRBV15 to TRBJ2-5; TRBD2 agrees at 8 bases. Germline CDR1 LNHNV, CDR2 YYDKDF (reference sequence). V lost 0 bases and J lost 4; bases outside the gene matches: 7. The CDR3 contains 16 residues. In DNA form, the CDR3 reads TGTGCCACCAGCAGAGAATACGGGGGGGCCATAGAGACCCAGTACTTC. Residues: CATSREYGGAIETQYF.

The V gene is TRBV5-1, the J gene TRBJ1-4; tentatively, D is TRBD1 (6 bases). V gave up 4 bases and J gave up 8 bases, with 12 bases separating them. Germline V gene data show CDR1 as SGHRS and CDR2 as YFSETQ. This CDR3 has 13 residues. The CDR3 reads CASSHRVGEKLFF. CDR3 DNA sequence: TGCGCCAGCAGCCACAGGGTAGGGGAAAAACTGTTTTTT.

This chain uses TRBV3-1 (or the pseudogene TRBV3-2) with TRBJ1-1; 8 bases fit TRBD1. Germline-derived CDR1 and CDR2 are LGHDT and YNNKEL (reference sequence). This CDR3 is 16 amino acids long. V lost 4 bases and J lost 3; bases outside the gene matches: 10. CDR3 loop: CASSLYRDRGYTEAFF. CDR3 DNA: TGTGCCAGCAGCCTTTATAGAGACAGGGGATACACTGAAGCTTTCTTT.

This clone has a count of ten or more. This chain joins TRBV7-2 and TRBJ1-2; D unresolved. The V gene lost 1 base and the J gene lost 2 bases, with 8 bases spanning the gap. Germline CDR1 SGHTA, CDR2 FQGNSA. The CDR3 is 14 residues long. The CDR3 DNA sequence: TGTGCCAGCAGCTTAGGTCCGGTAAACTATGGCTACACCTTC. Its translation is CASSLGPVNYGYTF.

The chain links TRBV12-3 or TRBV12-4 to TRBJ1-1, with 8 bases identical to TRBD1. J was trimmed by 0 bases and V by 6 bases; bases with no gene match: 0. This CDR3 spans 13 amino acids. The CDR3 loop is CASRTGVNTEAFF. The CDR3 bases are TGTGCCAGCAGGACAGGGGTGAACACTGAAGCTTTCTTT.

The rearrangement links TRBV5-6 to TRBJ2-3; D is ambiguous. Per germline, CDR1 SGHDT and CDR2 YYEEEE. V dropped 1 base and J dropped 4 bases, with 4 bases sitting between them. There are 12 residues in the CDR3. CDR3 amino acids: CASSLSADTQYF. DNA for the CDR3: TGTGCCAGCAGCTTGTCGGCAGATACGCAGTATTTT.

The CDR3: CASSKERGLAGTYEQYV. The CDR3 DNA follows: TGTGCCAGCAGCAAAGAGCGGGGACTAGCGGGTACCTACGAGCAGTACGTC. The rearrangement joins TRBV21-1 to TRBJ2-7; the table's D call of TRBD2 was not tested on the DNA. TRBV21-1 is an annotated pseudogene. The CDR3 totals 17 residues.

V and J are TRBV6-6 and TRBJ2-1, with 13 nucleotides matching TRBD2. The CDR3 contains 17 residues. Germline V gives CDR1 MNHNY, CDR2 SVGAGI (reference sequence). The V and J ends lost 5 bases and 7 bases, in that order; junction bases with no gene match: 11. Here the CDR3 reads CASSLYLTSGGRNEQFF. The CDR3, as DNA: TGTGCCAGCAGTCTTTACCTGACTAGCGGGGGGCGAAATGAGCAGTTCTTC.

The V gene is TRBV19, the J gene TRBJ1-6; 7 nucleotides line up with TRBD1. V was pared by 5 bases and J by 5 bases, with 3 bases of the junction left unmatched. Germline CDR1 is LNHDA and CDR2 is SQIVND (reference sequence). CDR3 size: 14 residues. The CDR3 reads CASSPGQNNSPLHF. DNA of the CDR3: TGTGCCAGTAGTCCGGGACAGAATAATTCACCCCTCCACTTT.

Details on this clone: The same CDR3 arises from other DNA sequences in this sample as well. The chain joins TRBV19 to TRBJ1-1; 7 nucleotides match TRBD1. Trimming removed 9 bases from V and 1 base from J; junction bases left unmatched: 2. Germline CDR1 LNHDA, CDR2 SQIVND (reference sequence). The length of the CDR3 is 12 residues. CDR3 DNA: TGTGCCAGCAGGACAGGGAACACTGAAGCTTTCTTT. Protein: CASRTGNTEAFF. The variable domain in full, completed from reference TRBV19 and TRBJ1-1, reads DGGITQSPKYLFRKEGQNVTLSCEQNLNHDAMYWYRQDPGQGLRLIYYSQIVNDFQKGDIAEGYSVSREKKESFPLTVTSAQKNPTAFYLCASRTGNTEAFFGQGTRLTVV.

The CDR3 spells CASSSQASGEQFF. The CDR3 bases are TGTGCCAGCAGTTCACAGGCCTCAGGAGAGCAGTTCTTC. The V gene is TRBV6-5, the J gene TRBJ2-1; TRBD1 might be the D (5 bases). The V and J ends lost 4 bases and 10 bases respectively, with 14 bases between them. The CDR3 length is 13 residues. Germline V gene sequence: CDR1 MNHEY, CDR2 SVGAGI.

This rearrangement joins TRBV19 to TRBJ1-5; D is undetermined. The CDR3 totals 14 residues. Germline V lookup: CDR1 LNHDA, CDR2 SQIVND (reference sequence). Deletions cut 3 bases from V and 0 bases from J, with 6 bases between. CDR3 DNA sequence: TGTGCCAGTAGTATTGGGCCTAGCAATCAGCCCCAGCATTTT. It specifies CASSIGPSNQPQHF.

V gene TRBV29-1 combines with J gene TRBJ1-2; D might be TRBD1 (5 bases). Germline CDR1 SQVTM, CDR2 ANQGSEA. The V and J ends lost 7 bases and 1 base respectively, with 13 bases between them. This CDR3 comprises 13 residues. CDR3 sequence: CSARGGSNYGYTF. CDR3 bases: TGCAGCGCCCGGGGCGGGAGTAACTATGGCTACACCTTC.

The CDR3 nucleotides are TGTGCCAGCAGCTCCGGGACAAACTCGGAGCAGTACTTC. Translating it yields CASSSGTNSEQYF. This rearrangement joins TRBV5-6 to TRBJ2-7, with a tentative D call TRBD1 (6 bases). CDR3 length: 13 amino acids. CDR1 SGHDT and CDR2 YYEEEE come from the germline V gene. The V gene lost 3 bases and the J gene lost 7 bases, with 14 bases spanning the gap.

The chain is built from TRBV7-9 and TRBJ2-7; the match to TRBD2 covers 7 bases. The germline CDR1 and CDR2 sequences are SEHNR and FQNEAQ (reference sequence). With V trimmed by 4 bases and J by 0 bases, 12 bases remained unmatched. The CDR3 spans 17 residues. This chain's CDR3 is CASSSDWGDYFSYEQYF. The CDR3, as DNA: TGTGCCAGCAGCTCCGACTGGGGGGACTACTTCTCCTACGAGCAGTACTTC.

The J gene is TRBJ2-2, the V gene TRBV19, with a possible D match to TRBD2 (5 bases). The CDR3 has 14 residues. Per germline, CDR1 LNHDA and CDR2 SQIVND (reference sequence). V was trimmed by 3 bases and J by 4 bases, leaving 9 bases between them. The CDR3, as DNA: TGTGCCAGTAGTATTGGAGGAATCACCGGGGAGCTGTTTTTT. Protein: CASSIGGITGELFF. Full variable domain (missing parts from reference TRBV19 and TRBJ2-2): DGGITQSPKYLFRKEGQNVTLSCEQNLNHDAMYWYRQDPGQGLRLIYYSQIVNDFQKGDIAEGYSVSREKKESFPLTVTSAQKNPTAFYLCASSIGGITGELFFGEGSRLTVL.

This clone was picked up a small number of times. This chain uses TRBV7-9 with TRBJ2-1, with TRBD1 matching 7 bases. Losses at the gene ends were 6 bases for V and 7 bases for J; bases not matched to a gene: 6. The germline CDR1 and CDR2 sequences are SEHNR and FQNEAQ (reference sequence). This CDR3 is 13 amino acids long. CDR3 protein: CASSLNRGNEQFF. In nucleotides, the CDR3 is TGTGCCAGCAGTCTCAACAGGGGAAATGAGCAGTTCTTC.

V and J are TRBV15 and TRBJ1-5; D is perhaps TRBD1 (5 bases). Germline CDR1 LNHNV, CDR2 YYDKDF (reference sequence). This CDR3 is built from 15 residues. With 0 bases removed from V and 5 bases from J, the gap between germline ends came to 11 bases. Here the CDR3 DNA reads TGTGCCACCAGCAGAGATCCGGCAGGGTATCAGCCCCAGCATTTT. Protein product: CATSRDPAGYQPQHF.

The chain carries TRBV11-3 and TRBJ2-7, with 8 bases aligning to TRBD1. Germline loops: CDR1 SGHNT, CDR2 YENEEA. The CDR3 length is 14 residues. V lost 4 bases and J lost 2; bases outside the gene matches: 4. Written as DNA, the CDR3 is TGTGCCAGCAGCTCGCCGGGACAGGCCTACGAGCAGTACTTC. It encodes CASSSPGQAYEQYF.

The chain couples TRBV5-1 to TRBJ1-1; 11 bases match TRBD1. Germline-derived CDR1 and CDR2 are SGHRS and YFSETQ. The V and J ends lost 5 bases and 8 bases, in that order; junction bases with no gene match: 5. The CDR3 length is 13 residues. The CDR3 bases are TGCGCCAGCAGAGGGACAGGGGGATTGGAAGCTTTCTTT. It translates to CASRGTGGLEAFF.

This clone was picked up a small number of times. The chain recombines TRBV7-9 with TRBJ1-1; 9 nucleotides align to TRBD1. J lost 2 bases, V lost 1 base, and 5 bases had no gene match. CDR1 is SEHNR, CDR2 FQNEAQ, per germline (reference sequence). This CDR3 has 16 residues. CDR3 in DNA: TGTGCCAGCAGCTTAGGATGGACAGGGGTAAACACTGAAGCTTTCTTT. Protein: CASSLGWTGVNTEAFF.

The rearrangement joins TRBV6-5 to TRBJ1-2; 8 bases are shared with TRBD1. This CDR3 contains 14 residues. V was pared by 6 bases and J by 3 bases, with 6 bases of the junction left unmatched. Germline lookup yields CDR1 MNHEY and CDR2 SVGAGI. The chain's CDR3 is CASRLTGADYGYTF. In nucleotides, the CDR3 is TGTGCCAGCAGATTGACAGGGGCTGACTATGGCTACACCTTC.

The chain recombines TRBV3-1 (or the pseudogene TRBV3-2) with TRBJ1-2; D ambiguous. The CDR3 runs to 14 residues. Germline assignment: CDR1 LGHDT and CDR2 YNNKEL (reference sequence). Trimming took off 0 bases at V and 4 bases at J, with 9 bases between the two ends. As DNA, the CDR3 is TGTGCCAGCAGCCAAGACCGGGATTTCTATGGCTACACCTTC. Translation gives CASSQDRDFYGYTF.

CDR3 bases: TGTGCCAGCAGCTATCAATCAACCCCACGGGGAAACATTCAGTACTTC. Translation: CASSYQSTPRGNIQYF. The rearrangement joins TRBV11-2 to TRBJ2-4; the D gene is possibly TRBD2 (5 bases). The CDR3 contains 16 residues. V dropped 4 bases and J dropped 6 bases, with 19 bases sitting between them. Germline V lookup: CDR1 SGHAT, CDR2 FQNNGV.

The chain combines TRBV19 with TRBJ1-1; the D is unclear. The CDR3 length is 15 residues. V lost 6 bases and J 6 bases, leaving 20 bases between the germline ends. Germline CDR1 reads LNHDA; CDR2 reads SQIVND (reference sequence). The CDR3, as DNA: TGTGCCAGTAGCGCAGAATCAGGAACGCGAGCTGAAGCTTTCTTT. As protein: CASSAESGTRAEAFF.

The count of this clone is one. This sequence joins TRBV7-6 and TRBJ2-1, with D possibly matching TRBD1 (5 bases). Trimming stripped 2 bases from V and 3 bases from J, with 14 bases between. The germline V gene encodes CDR1 SGHVS and CDR2 FNYEAQ. This CDR3 is 16 amino acids long. The CDR3, as DNA: TGTGCCAGCAGCTTATCAGGGTTCGGCAACTACAATGAGCAGTTCTTC. Translation: CASSLSGFGNYNEQFF.

This clone was found once. J is TRBJ1-2 and V is TRBV19; 8 bases align to TRBD1. The CDR3 runs 16 residues. Trimming removed 4 bases from V and 4 bases from J; junction bases left unmatched: 11. Germline CDR1 LNHDA, CDR2 SQIVND (reference sequence). The CDR3 nucleotides read TGTGCCAGTAGTACCCCCGGACAGGGCTATGCCTATGGCTACACCTTC. The encoded protein is CASSTPGQGYAYGYTF.